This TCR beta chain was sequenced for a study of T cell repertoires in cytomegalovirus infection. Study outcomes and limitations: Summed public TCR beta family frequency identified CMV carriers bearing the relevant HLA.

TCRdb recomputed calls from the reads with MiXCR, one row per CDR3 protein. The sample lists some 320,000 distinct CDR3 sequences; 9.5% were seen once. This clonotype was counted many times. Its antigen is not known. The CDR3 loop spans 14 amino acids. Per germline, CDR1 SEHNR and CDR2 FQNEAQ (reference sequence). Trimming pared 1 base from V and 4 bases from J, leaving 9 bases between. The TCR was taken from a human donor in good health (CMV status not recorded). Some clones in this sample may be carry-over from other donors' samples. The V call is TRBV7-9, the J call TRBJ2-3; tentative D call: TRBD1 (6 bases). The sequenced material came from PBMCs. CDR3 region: CASSLVAGADTQYF. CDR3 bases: TGTGCCAGCAGCTTAGTGGCAGGGGCAGATACGCAGTATTTT.